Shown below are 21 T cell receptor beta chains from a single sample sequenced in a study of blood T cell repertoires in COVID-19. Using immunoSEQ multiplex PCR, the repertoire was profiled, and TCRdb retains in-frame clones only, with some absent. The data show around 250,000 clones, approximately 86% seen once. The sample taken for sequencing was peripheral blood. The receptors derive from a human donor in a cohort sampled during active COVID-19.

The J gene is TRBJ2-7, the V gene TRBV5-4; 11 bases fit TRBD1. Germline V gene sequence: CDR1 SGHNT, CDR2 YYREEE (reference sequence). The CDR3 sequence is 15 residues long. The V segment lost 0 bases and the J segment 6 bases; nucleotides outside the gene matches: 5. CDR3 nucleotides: TGTGCCAGCAGCTTGGAATACGGGACAGGGGGCGAGCAGTACTTC. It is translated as CASSLEYGTGGEQYF.

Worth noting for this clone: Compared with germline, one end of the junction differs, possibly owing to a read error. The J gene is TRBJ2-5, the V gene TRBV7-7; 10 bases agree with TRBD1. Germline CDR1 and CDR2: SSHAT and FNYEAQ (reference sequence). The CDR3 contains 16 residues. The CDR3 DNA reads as TGTGCTAGCAGCTCGACAGGGGGCCAGAACCAAGAGACCCAGTACTTC. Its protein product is CASSSTGGQNQETQYF.

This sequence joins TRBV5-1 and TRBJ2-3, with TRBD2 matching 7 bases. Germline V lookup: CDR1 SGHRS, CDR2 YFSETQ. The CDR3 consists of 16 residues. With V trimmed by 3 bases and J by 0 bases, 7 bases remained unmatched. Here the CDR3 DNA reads TGCGCCAGCAGCTCCCCGGGAGGCGGGAGCACAGATACGCAGTATTTT. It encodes CASSSPGGGSTDTQYF.

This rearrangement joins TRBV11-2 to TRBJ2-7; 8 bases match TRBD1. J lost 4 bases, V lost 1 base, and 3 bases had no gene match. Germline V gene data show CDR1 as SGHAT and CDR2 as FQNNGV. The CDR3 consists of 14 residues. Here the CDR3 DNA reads TGTGCCAGCAGCTTAGGGACAGGGAATTACGAGCAGTACTTC. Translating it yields CASSLGTGNYEQYF.

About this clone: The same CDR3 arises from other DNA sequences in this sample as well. The CDR3 loop reads CASSQGMNTEAFF. The CDR3 DNA sequence: TGTGCCAGTAGTCAGGGGATGAACACTGAAGCTTTCTTT. This chain joins TRBV19 and TRBJ1-1; weak D call: TRBD1 (6 bases). CDR1 LNHDA and CDR2 SQIVND come from the germline V gene (reference sequence). Trimming pared 5 bases from V and 0 bases from J, leaving 7 bases between. The CDR3 has 13 residues.

CDR3 protein: CASSPQVLKFYGYTF. Written as DNA, the CDR3 is TGCGCCAGCAGCCCACAGGTTTTGAAGTTCTATGGCTACACCTTC. J is TRBJ1-2 and V is TRBV4-1, with D tentatively TRBD1 (5 bases). Trimming cost V 4 bases and J 4 bases, with 16 bases left between them. This CDR3 contains 15 residues. CDR1 is MGHRA and CDR2 is YSYEKL in the germline V gene.

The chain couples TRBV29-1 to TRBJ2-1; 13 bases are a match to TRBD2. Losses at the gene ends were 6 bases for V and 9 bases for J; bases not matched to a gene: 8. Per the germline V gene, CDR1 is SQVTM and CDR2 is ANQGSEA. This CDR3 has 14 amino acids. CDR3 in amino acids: CSVQLAGGPGEQFF. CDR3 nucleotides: TGCAGCGTACAACTAGCGGGGGGGCCGGGTGAGCAGTTCTTC.

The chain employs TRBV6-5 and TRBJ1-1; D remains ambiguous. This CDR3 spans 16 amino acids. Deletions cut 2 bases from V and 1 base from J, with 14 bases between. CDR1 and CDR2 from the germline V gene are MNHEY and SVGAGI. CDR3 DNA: TGTGCCAGCAGTTACCATCGCCACACAAGGAACACTGAAGCTTTCTTT. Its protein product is CASSYHRHTRNTEAFF.

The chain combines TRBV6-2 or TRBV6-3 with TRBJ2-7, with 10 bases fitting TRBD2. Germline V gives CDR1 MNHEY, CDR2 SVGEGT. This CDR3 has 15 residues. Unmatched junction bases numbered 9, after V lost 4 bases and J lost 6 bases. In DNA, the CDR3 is TGTGCCAGCAGTTTAGCCCCTAGCGGGAGTACCGAGCAGTACTTC. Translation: CASSLAPSGSTEQYF.

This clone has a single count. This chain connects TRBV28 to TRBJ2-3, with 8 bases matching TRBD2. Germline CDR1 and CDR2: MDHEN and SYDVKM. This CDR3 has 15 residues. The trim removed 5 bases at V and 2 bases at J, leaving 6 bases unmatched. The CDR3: CASSPLAGLTDTQYF. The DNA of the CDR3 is TGTGCCAGCAGTCCGTTAGCGGGGCTCACAGATACGCAGTATTTT.

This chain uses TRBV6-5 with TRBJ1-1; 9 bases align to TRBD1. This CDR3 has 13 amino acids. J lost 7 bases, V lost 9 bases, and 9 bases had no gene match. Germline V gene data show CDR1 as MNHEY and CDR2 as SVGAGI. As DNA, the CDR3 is TGTGCCAGTCCGGGACAGGGCCGGTATGAAGCTTTCTTT. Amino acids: CASPGQGRYEAFF.

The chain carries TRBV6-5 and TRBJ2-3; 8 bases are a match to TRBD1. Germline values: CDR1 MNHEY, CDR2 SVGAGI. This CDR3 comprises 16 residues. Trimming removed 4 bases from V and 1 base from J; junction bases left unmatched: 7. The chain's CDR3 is CASSSPTGVRTDTQYF. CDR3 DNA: TGTGCCAGCAGTTCCCCGACAGGGGTTCGCACAGATACGCAGTATTTT.

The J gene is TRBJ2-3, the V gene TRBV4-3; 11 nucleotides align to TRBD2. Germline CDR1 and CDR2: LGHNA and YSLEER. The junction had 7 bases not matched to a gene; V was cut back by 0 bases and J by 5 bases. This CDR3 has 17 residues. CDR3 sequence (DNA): TGCGCCAGCAGCCAAGAACTAGCGGGAGATTTGAGAGATACGCAGTATTTT. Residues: CASSQELAGDLRDTQYF.

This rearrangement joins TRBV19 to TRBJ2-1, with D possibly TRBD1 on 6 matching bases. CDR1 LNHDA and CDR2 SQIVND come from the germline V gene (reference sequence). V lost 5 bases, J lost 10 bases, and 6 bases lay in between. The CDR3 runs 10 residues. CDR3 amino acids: CASSQGEQFF. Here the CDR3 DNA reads TGTGCCAGTAGTCAGGGGGAGCAGTTCTTC.

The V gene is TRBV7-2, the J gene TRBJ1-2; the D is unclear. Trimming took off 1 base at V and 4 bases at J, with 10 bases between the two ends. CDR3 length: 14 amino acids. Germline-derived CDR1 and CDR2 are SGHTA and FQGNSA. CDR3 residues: CASSLGGSPYGYTF. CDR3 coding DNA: TGTGCCAGCAGCTTAGGTGGGAGTCCCTATGGCTACACCTTC. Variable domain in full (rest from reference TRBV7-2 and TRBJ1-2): GAGVSQSPSNKVTEKGKDVELRCDPISGHTALYWYRQSLGQGLEFLIYFQGNSAPDKSGLPSDRFSAERTGGSVSTLTIQRTQQEDSAVYLCASSLGGSPYGYTFGSGTRLTVV.

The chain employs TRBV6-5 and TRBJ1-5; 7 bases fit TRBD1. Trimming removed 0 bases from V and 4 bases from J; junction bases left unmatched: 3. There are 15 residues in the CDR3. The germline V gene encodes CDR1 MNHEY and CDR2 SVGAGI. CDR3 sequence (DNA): TGTGCCAGCAGTTACTCGGGGACAGTTAATCAGCCCCAGCATTTT. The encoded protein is CASSYSGTVNQPQHF.

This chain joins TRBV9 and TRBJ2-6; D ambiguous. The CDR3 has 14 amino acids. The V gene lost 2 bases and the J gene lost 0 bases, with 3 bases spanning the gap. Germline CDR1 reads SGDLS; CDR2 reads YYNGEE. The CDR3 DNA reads TGTGCCAGCAGCGTCCTCTCTGGGGCCAACGTCCTGACTTTC. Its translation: CASSVLSGANVLTF.

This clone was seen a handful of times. The CDR3 spells CASSSGLAGVVDTQYF. In DNA form, the CDR3 reads TGTGCCAGCAGCTCTGGACTAGCGGGAGTCGTTGATACGCAGTATTTT. V usage is TRBV7-8 and J usage is TRBJ2-3; 13 nucleotides match TRBD2. Germline V gene lookup returns CDR1 SGHVS and CDR2 FQNEAQ. The CDR3 contains 16 residues. J gave up 6 bases and V 4 bases, and 7 bases lay outside the gene matches.

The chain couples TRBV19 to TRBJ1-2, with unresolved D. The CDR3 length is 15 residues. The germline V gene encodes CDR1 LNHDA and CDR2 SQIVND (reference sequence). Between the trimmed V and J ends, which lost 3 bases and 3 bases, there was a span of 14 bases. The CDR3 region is CASSIYGDMYYGYTF. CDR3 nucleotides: TGTGCCAGTAGTATTTACGGGGATATGTACTATGGCTACACCTTC.

The CDR3 region is CASGQGDYGYTF. The CDR3 DNA reads as TGTGCCAGCGGCCAAGGGGACTATGGCTACACCTTC. The chain carries TRBV5-8 and TRBJ1-2; TRBD1 is a possible D gene (5 bases). The CDR3 is 12 amino acids. V was trimmed by 7 bases and J by 3 bases, leaving 10 bases between them. The germline gives CDR1 SGHTS, CDR2 YDEGEE. Filled out from reference TRBV5-8 and TRBJ1-2, the complete variable domain reads EAGVTQSPTHLIKTRGQQATLRCSPISGHTSVYWYQQALGLGLQFLLWYDEGEERNRGNFPPRFSGRQFPNYSSELNVNALELEDSALYLCASGQGDYGYTFGSGTRLTVV.

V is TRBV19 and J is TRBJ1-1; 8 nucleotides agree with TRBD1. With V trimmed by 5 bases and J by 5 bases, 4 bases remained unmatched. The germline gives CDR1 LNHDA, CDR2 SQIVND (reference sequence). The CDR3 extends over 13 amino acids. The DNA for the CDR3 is TGTGCCAGTAGTTCCCAGGGGGCAACTGAAGCTTTCTTT. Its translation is CASSSQGATEAFF.